Below, 18 T cell receptor beta chains from the same sample are listed, as sequenced in a study of OX40 agonist ivuxolimab in advanced cancers. Libraries were made using the immunoSEQ multiplex PCR assay. Drawn from immuneACCESS, this table holds only the in-frame rearrangements with V and J called that TCRdb kept. Clones are partly lost; checked studies trace under half to an unresolved V gene and leave the rest unexplained. The table for this sample lists over 70,000 clones; about 83% of them were counted only once. The ten top clones hold around 1.5% of the sample. The sequenced sample was CD4+ or CD8+ T cells sorted from blood, obtained in a trial of the OX40 agonist ivuxolimab. Receptors originate from an adult with an advanced solid tumor such as melanoma, head and neck, liver or kidney cancer.

V usage is TRBV6-5 and J usage is TRBJ1-1; the match to TRBD1 covers 7 bases. V shed 8 bases and J 6 bases; nucleotides not matched to a gene: 3. Germline values: CDR1 MNHEY, CDR2 SVGAGI. This CDR3 is built from 11 residues. CDR3 amino acids: CASLQGPEAFF. In DNA, the CDR3 is TGTGCCAGCCTACAGGGGCCTGAAGCTTTCTTT.

The gene calls are TRBV19 and TRBJ2-5, with D possibly being TRBD2 (7 bases). CDR3 size: 15 residues. Trimming took off 1 base at V and 1 base at J, with 10 bases between the two ends. Germline V gives CDR1 LNHDA, CDR2 SQIVND (reference sequence). DNA for the CDR3: TGTGCCAGTAGTATAGCGCGGGGGCTCCAAGAGACCCAGTACTTC. Encoded protein: CASSIARGLQETQYF.

The chain carries TRBV7-2 and TRBJ1-2, with a tentative D call TRBD1 (5 bases). The V and J ends lost 0 bases and 8 bases respectively, with 10 bases between them. Germline CDR1 reads SGHTA; CDR2 reads FQGNSA. The CDR3 loop spans 13 amino acids. This chain's CDR3 is CASSLAMRGGYTF. CDR3 DNA: TGTGCCAGCAGCTTAGCTATGAGGGGCGGCTACACCTTC.

This sequence joins TRBV7-2 and TRBJ1-5, with 7 bases that match TRBD1. The V and J ends lost 1 base and 9 bases, in that order; junction bases with no gene match: 9. The CDR3 has 15 residues. Looked up from germline, CDR1 is SGHTA and CDR2 is FQGNSA. The CDR3 region has the DNA TGTGCCAGCAGCTTAGGAAAGGGGGCGCAGTGGCCCCAGCATTTT. Amino acids: CASSLGKGAQWPQHF.

The chain has TRBV10-2 and TRBJ2-5, with D possibly TRBD2 on 6 matching bases. Germline V CDR1 and CDR2: WSHSY, SAAADI. The V end lost 6 bases, the J end lost 1 base, and 15 bases lay between the germline ends. The CDR3 extends over 15 amino acids. The CDR3, as DNA: TGCGCCAGCAGGGAGCGAGGCGGGGCCCAAGAGACCCAGTACTTC. This sequence encodes CASRERGGAQETQYF.

The chain has TRBV5-6 and TRBJ2-2, with 8 bases identical to TRBD2. Germline CDR1 and CDR2: SGHDT and YYEEEE. The CDR3 length is 14 residues. V was clipped by 2 bases and J by 5 bases; unmatched bases: 2. CDR3 in amino acids: CASSFRGGTGELFF. The DNA for the CDR3 is TGTGCCAGCAGCTTCCGGGGGGGAACCGGGGAGCTGTTTTTT.

This chain uses TRBV29-1 with TRBJ2-1; D could derive from TRBD1 or TRBD2 (5 bases each). V lost 0 bases and J lost 6, with 12 bases in between. The CDR3 is made up of 14 amino acids. Per the germline V gene, CDR1 is SQVTM and CDR2 is ANQGSEA. The CDR3 region has the DNA TGCAGCGTTGAAGACCGGGACGGGCCCAATGAGCAGTTCTTC. The encoded protein is CSVEDRDGPNEQFF.

The chain employs TRBV29-1 and TRBJ2-3; D possibly corresponds to TRBD1 (6 bases). This CDR3 contains 12 residues. Germline CDR1 and CDR2: SQVTM and ANQGSEA. V was clipped by 7 bases and J by 2 bases, with 10 bases between them. This CDR3 is CSASGVTDTQYF. The CDR3 DNA follows: TGCAGCGCATCAGGGGTCACAGATACGCAGTATTTT.

The chain carries TRBV5-6 and TRBJ1-2; tentative D call: TRBD1 (6 bases). In germline, CDR1 is SGHDT, CDR2 YYEEEE. The CDR3 length is 14 residues. V lost 4 bases to trimming and J lost 6 bases, with 16 bases between them. The CDR3 here is CASSPGGGRHGYTF. CDR3 coding DNA: TGTGCCAGCAGCCCCGGTGGGGGGCGCCATGGCTACACCTTC.

This clone has more than one count but fewer than ten. This sequence joins TRBV5-4 and TRBJ2-3; perhaps TRBD1 as D (5 bases). Trimming removed 4 bases from V and 6 bases from J, with 15 bases in between. The CDR3 loop spans 14 amino acids. Looked up from germline, CDR1 is SGHNT and CDR2 is YYREEE (reference sequence). For the CDR3, the DNA is TGTGCCAGCAGCGTGGACACAGAGGCCGATACGCAGTATTTT. Protein sequence: CASSVDTEADTQYF.

The chain employs TRBV9 and TRBJ2-7, with 8 bases aligning to TRBD2. CDR3 length: 15 amino acids. V lost 3 bases, J lost 2 bases, and 7 bases stayed unmatched. Germline CDR1 is SGDLS and CDR2 is YYNGEE. For the CDR3, the DNA is TGTGCCAGCAGCGGGGGGGGACTAGGACCCTACGAGCAGTACTTC. It translates to CASSGGGLGPYEQYF. Together with reference TRBV9 and TRBJ2-7, the CDR3 gives the full variable domain: DSGVTQTPKHLITATGQRVTLRCSPRSGDLSVYWYQQSLDQGLQFLIQYYNGEERAKGNILERFSAQQFPDLHSELNLSSLELGDSALYFCASSGGGLGPYEQYFGPGTRLTVT.

The chain couples TRBV6-5 to TRBJ2-2; a weak D match, TRBD1 (6 bases). CDR1 is MNHEY, CDR2 SVGAGI, per germline. The CDR3 length is 13 residues. V lost 6 bases, J lost 5 bases, and 10 bases lay in between. This CDR3 reads CASRGHDTGELFF. The CDR3 coding sequence is TGTGCCAGCAGGGGACATGATACCGGGGAGCTGTTTTTT.

The chain is built from TRBV2 and TRBJ2-1; weak D call: TRBD2 (6 bases). CDR1 is SNHLY and CDR2 is FYNNEI in the germline V gene. The CDR3 spans 18 residues. Trimming pared 7 bases from V and 6 bases from J, leaving 28 bases between. The CDR3: CASKASGGSTLAINEQFF. The CDR3 region has the DNA TGTGCCAGCAAAGCTTCTGGGGGGTCTACTCTTGCCATCAATGAGCAGTTCTTC.

Turning to this clone: An end of the junction differs from the germline gene, which may be a read error. This rearrangement joins TRBV7-7 to TRBJ2-5; D gene ambiguous. CDR1 SSHAT and CDR2 FNYEAQ come from the germline V gene (reference sequence). The CDR3 runs 14 residues. CDR3 nucleotides: TGTGCTAGCAGCTTAGTAGGGATCCAAGAGACCCAGTACTTC. This gives the protein CASSLVGIQETQYF.

This chain connects TRBV18 to TRBJ2-4; a possible D gene is TRBD2 (5 bases). V lost 2 bases and J 6 bases, leaving 14 bases between the germline ends. The germline CDR1 and CDR2 sequences are KGHSH and LQKENI. The CDR3 is 15 amino acids. The CDR3 DNA follows: TGTGCCAGCTCACCAGGGCGGGTCGAGGGAAACATTCAGTACTTC. Protein: CASSPGRVEGNIQYF.

The chain recombines TRBV19 with TRBJ2-3; D is ambiguous. CDR1 and CDR2 from the germline V gene are LNHDA and SQIVND (reference sequence). V gave up 0 bases and J gave up 5 bases, with 15 bases separating them. The CDR3 spans 16 residues. The CDR3 here is CASSIDKTGRRDTQYF. CDR3 sequence (DNA): TGTGCCAGTAGTATAGATAAAACGGGCAGGAGAGATACGCAGTATTTT.

The DNA for the CDR3 is TGTGCCAGCAGTTTCGCACAGGGGGTCTACGAGCAGTACTTC. Protein: CASSFAQGVYEQYF. The chain employs TRBV6-5 and TRBJ2-5, with 8 nucleotides matching TRBD1. The J call may be mistaken, given a closer DNA end match to TRBJ2-7. Germline V gene data show CDR1 as MNHEY and CDR2 as SVGAGI. The CDR3 loop spans 14 amino acids.

V gene TRBV5-1 combines with J gene TRBJ2-3; no reliable D call. Germline CDR1 is SGHRS and CDR2 is YFSETQ. The CDR3 has 15 amino acids. The V end lost 0 bases, the J end lost 0 bases, and 8 bases lay between the germline ends. The DNA of the CDR3 is TGCGCCAGCAGCTTGGGTGGGTATAGCACAGATACGCAGTATTTT. It encodes CASSLGGYSTDTQYF.